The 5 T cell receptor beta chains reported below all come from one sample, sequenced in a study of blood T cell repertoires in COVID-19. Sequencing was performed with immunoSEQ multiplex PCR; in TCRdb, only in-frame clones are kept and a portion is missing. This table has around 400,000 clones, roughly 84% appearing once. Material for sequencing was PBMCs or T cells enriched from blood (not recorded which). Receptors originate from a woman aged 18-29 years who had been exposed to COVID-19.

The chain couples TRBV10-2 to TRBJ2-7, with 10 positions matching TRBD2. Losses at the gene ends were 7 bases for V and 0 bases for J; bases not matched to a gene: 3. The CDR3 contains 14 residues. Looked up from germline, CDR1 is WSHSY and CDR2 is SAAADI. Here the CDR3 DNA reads TGCGCCAGCAACAGCGGGGGGGCCTCCTACGAGCAGTACTTC. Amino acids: CASNSGGASYEQYF.

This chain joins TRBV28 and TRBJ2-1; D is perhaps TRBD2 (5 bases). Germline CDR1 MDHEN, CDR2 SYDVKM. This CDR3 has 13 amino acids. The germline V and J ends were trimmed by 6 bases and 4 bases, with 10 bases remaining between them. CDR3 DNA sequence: TGTGCCAGCAGCCGCCGGGATTACAATGAGCAGTTCTTC. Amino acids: CASSRRDYNEQFF.

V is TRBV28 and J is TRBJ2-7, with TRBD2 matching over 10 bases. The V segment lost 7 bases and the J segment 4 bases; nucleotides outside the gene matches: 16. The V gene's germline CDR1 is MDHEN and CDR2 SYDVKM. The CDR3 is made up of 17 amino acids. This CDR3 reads CASKTSGHLLGGYEQYF. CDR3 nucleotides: TGTGCCAGCAAGACTAGCGGGCACTTGTTGGGGGGGTACGAGCAGTACTTC.

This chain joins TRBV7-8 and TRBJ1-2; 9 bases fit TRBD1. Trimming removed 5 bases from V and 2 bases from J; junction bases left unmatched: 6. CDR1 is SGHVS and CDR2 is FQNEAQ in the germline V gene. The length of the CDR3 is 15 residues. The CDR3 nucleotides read TGTGCCAGCAGCACCGAGGGGACAGGGAACTATGGCTACACCTTC. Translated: CASSTEGTGNYGYTF.

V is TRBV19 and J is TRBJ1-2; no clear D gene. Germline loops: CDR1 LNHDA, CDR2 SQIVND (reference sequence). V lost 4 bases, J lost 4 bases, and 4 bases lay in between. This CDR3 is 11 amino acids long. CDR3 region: CASSNSYGYTF. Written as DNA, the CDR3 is TGTGCCAGTAGTAACAGCTATGGCTACACCTTC.